The 30 T cell receptor beta chains in this list originate from one sample, sequenced in a study of early T cells in non-severe SARS-CoV-2 infection. Using its own MiXCR run on the 5' RACE reads, TCRdb lists one record per CDR3 protein. Of about 76,000 distinct CDR3 sequences in the sample, around 11% were seen once. The sequencing sample was made of whole blood. Every receptor here comes from an adult who was a healthcare worker with PCR-confirmed SARS-CoV-2 infection or an uninfected control (not recorded which).

The chain joins TRBV19 to TRBJ2-3; a possible D gene is TRBD2 (5 bases). This CDR3 has 15 residues. V shed 1 base and J shed 8 bases, with 16 bases lying between them. CDR1 is LNHDA, CDR2 SQIVND, per germline (reference sequence). In DNA form, the CDR3 reads TGTGCCAGTAGTATAGGCGAGGGTGGTGGAGTTACGCAGTATTTT. Translating gives CASSIGEGGGVTQYF.

J is TRBJ2-7 and V is TRBV9; D ambiguous. This CDR3 region has 15 residues. Trimming cost V 0 bases and J 2 bases, with 12 bases left between them. Germline lookup yields CDR1 SGDLS and CDR2 YYNGEE. The CDR3 DNA sequence: TGTGCCAGCAGCGTAGCCTCCGACACCGCCTACGAGCAGTACTTC. Protein: CASSVASDTAYEQYF.

V and J are TRBV5-1 and TRBJ2-7; 7 bases line up with TRBD2. Unmatched junction bases numbered 12, after V lost 4 bases and J lost 5 bases. Germline loops: CDR1 SGHRS, CDR2 YFSETQ. There are 15 residues in the CDR3. The CDR3 coding sequence is TGCGCCAGCAGCCCCGAGGAAGCGGGGTTTGACGAGCAGTACTTC. Translation gives CASSPEEAGFDEQYF.

This chain links TRBV12-3 or TRBV12-4 with TRBJ2-7; D is unresolved. The V end was cut by 3 bases, the J end by 5 bases, with 11 bases between. The CDR3 is 13 amino acids. CDR3 in DNA: TGTGCCAGCAGTTTGATCCGGGCCCACGAGCAGTACTTC. Encoded protein: CASSLIRAHEQYF.

This rearrangement joins TRBV25-1 to TRBJ2-3, with 7 bases aligning to TRBD1. Germline assignment: CDR1 MGHDK and CDR2 SYGVNS. V lost 5 bases to trimming and J lost 2 bases; unmatched junction nucleotides: 10. CDR3 length: 16 amino acids. CDR3: CASSTLTGRDTDTQYF. The CDR3, as DNA: TGTGCCAGCAGTACCCTGACAGGGCGAGACACAGATACGCAGTATTTT. Filled out from reference TRBV25-1 and TRBJ2-3, the complete variable domain reads EADIYQTPRYLVIGTGKKITLECSQTMGHDKMYWYQQDPGMELHLIHYSYGVNSTEKGDLSSESTVSRIRTEHFPLTLESARPSHTSQYLCASSTLTGRDTDTQYFGPGTRLTVL.

This clonotype was seen more than once but under ten times. V usage is TRBV20-1 and J usage is TRBJ1-2; D possibly corresponds to TRBD1 (6 bases). With 6 bases removed from V and 4 bases from J, the gap between germline ends came to 12 bases. Germline V CDR1 and CDR2: DFQATT, SNEGSKA (reference sequence). The CDR3 spans 12 residues. In nucleotides, the CDR3 is TGCAGTGCATTTCAGGGGATCTATGGCTACACCTTC. It yields the protein CSAFQGIYGYTF.

At least ten counts were recorded for this clonotype. The rearrangement uses TRBV3-1 and TRBJ2-1; D uncertain. In germline, CDR1 is LGHDT, CDR2 YNNKEL (reference sequence). The CDR3 runs to 11 residues. V lost 3 bases, J lost 6 bases, and 3 bases lay in between. The CDR3 reads CASSQLNEQFF. The DNA for the CDR3 is TGTGCCAGCAGCCAGCTCAATGAGCAGTTCTTC.

This clonotype came up many times. The chain is built from TRBV2 and TRBJ1-5; D possibly corresponds to TRBD1 (5 bases). Trimming took off 7 bases at V and 9 bases at J, with 16 bases between the two ends. This CDR3 spans 13 amino acids. Germline assignment: CDR1 SNHLY and CDR2 FYNNEI. CDR3 nucleotides: TGTGCCAGCACCCAGGAGACGAGGGGGCCCCAGCATTTT. This gives the protein CASTQETRGPQHF.

The chain uses TRBV12-3 or TRBV12-4 and TRBJ1-2; no firm D call. Between the trimmed V and J ends, which lost 3 bases and 8 bases, there was a span of 10 bases. The CDR3 runs to 12 residues. The CDR3 bases are TGTGCCAGCAGTTTCTCGGGGAACGGCTACACCTTC. Encoded protein: CASSFSGNGYTF.

This clonotype has a count of ten or more. The chain employs TRBV7-9 and TRBJ2-5; D gene unclear. V was pared by 5 bases and J by 1 base, with 11 bases between. The germline gives CDR1 SEHNR, CDR2 FQNEAQ (reference sequence). The CDR3 runs to 14 residues. In DNA form, the CDR3 reads TGTGCCAGCAGCCTACAGAGTATCCAAGAGACCCAGTACTTC. It translates to CASSLQSIQETQYF.

This clonotype was recorded many times. CDR3 nucleotide sequence: TGCGCCAGCAGCTCCTACAGGGGGGAGACTGAAGCTTTCTTT. Its translation is CASSSYRGETEAFF. The chain recombines TRBV5-1 with TRBJ1-1, with 8 nucleotides matching TRBD1. With 3 bases clipped from V and 5 bases from J, the junction kept 6 bases outside the gene matches. Germline V lookup: CDR1 SGHRS, CDR2 YFSETQ. The CDR3 totals 14 residues.

Worth noting for this clonotype: This is likely a read error, given that the CDR3 carries no conserved phenylalanine or tryptophan at its end. V and J are TRBV9 and TRBJ1-1; no reliable D call. V lost 3 bases and J 10 bases, leaving 19 bases between the germline ends. CDR1 and CDR2 (germline): SGDLS, YYNGEE. This CDR3 region has 14 residues. For the CDR3, the DNA is TGTGCCAGCAGCGCCGGACGGGAGGGAAAGGGAGCTTTCTCT. Its translation: CASSAGREGKGAFS.

The genes are TRBV6-2 or TRBV6-3 and TRBJ2-3; 9 bases fit TRBD2. CDR1 is MNHEY, CDR2 SVGEGT, per germline. This CDR3 has 15 amino acids. After removal of 6 bases from V and 3 bases from J, the junction contained 7 bases not matched to a gene. As DNA, the CDR3 is TGTGCCAGCAGAGCCCAGCGGGGGGATACAGATACGCAGTATTTT. This translates into CASRAQRGDTDTQYF.

A few counts support this clonotype. The rearrangement uses TRBV6-6 and TRBJ2-3; 8 bases match TRBD2. Looked up from germline, CDR1 is MNHNY and CDR2 is SVGAGI (reference sequence). The CDR3 is 16 residues long. The J segment lost 3 bases and the V segment lost 4 bases, leaving 9 bases of the junction unmatched. Here the CDR3 reads CASSSSAGAGTDTQYF. In DNA form, the CDR3 reads TGTGCCAGCAGTTCTTCAGCGGGGGCGGGGACAGATACGCAGTATTTT.

This clonotype turned up a few times. V is TRBV6-2 or TRBV6-3 and J is TRBJ1-1, with a possible D match to TRBD1 (5 bases). Trimming shortened V by 4 bases and J by 5 bases, and 14 bases separated the two germline ends. The CDR3 runs 14 residues. Germline values: CDR1 MNHEY, CDR2 SVGEGT. The CDR3 region has the DNA TGTGCCAGCAGTTCCTGGACCGGGGGGACTGAAGCTTTCTTT. Its translation: CASSSWTGGTEAFF.

This clonotype was seen at least ten times. This chain joins TRBV11-2 and TRBJ2-6; a weak D match, TRBD1 (6 bases). Trimming cost V 1 base and J 0 bases, with 10 bases left between them. Per the germline V gene, CDR1 is SGHAT and CDR2 is FQNNGV. This CDR3 has 17 amino acids. This CDR3 reads CASSLGPGDSGANVLTF. The CDR3 region has the DNA TGTGCCAGCAGCTTAGGCCCAGGGGACTCTGGGGCCAACGTCCTGACTTTC.

The chain carries TRBV7-9 and TRBJ2-7, with a weak D call TRBD1 (5 bases). The CDR3 length is 15 residues. Trimming shortened V by 5 bases and J by 0 bases, and 14 bases separated the two germline ends. CDR1 SEHNR and CDR2 FQNEAQ come from the germline V gene (reference sequence). This CDR3 reads CASSDSLVSSYEQYF. CDR3 coding DNA: TGTGCCAGCAGCGACAGCCTGGTCAGCTCCTACGAGCAGTACTTC.

This clonotype was found a few times. The chain recombines TRBV24-1 with TRBJ1-4; 9 bases match TRBD1. Germline V gives CDR1 KGHDR, CDR2 SFDVKD. The CDR3 is made up of 17 amino acids. Losses at the gene ends were 5 bases for V and 7 bases for J; bases not matched to a gene: 13. The CDR3 protein is CATSVWDREPLGEKLFF. DNA for the CDR3: TGTGCCACCAGTGTGTGGGACAGGGAACCTCTTGGTGAAAAACTGTTTTTT.

The J gene is TRBJ1-2, the V gene TRBV7-6; the match to TRBD1 covers 7 bases. CDR1 SGHVS and CDR2 FNYEAQ come from the germline V gene. The CDR3 is 18 amino acids. Losses at the gene ends were 5 bases for V and 7 bases for J; bases not matched to a gene: 22. CDR3 sequence: CASSEGGLRSRSFGGYTF. CDR3 coding DNA: TGTGCCAGCAGCGAAGGGGGCTTGAGGTCACGGAGCTTCGGTGGCTACACCTTC. Full variable domain (outside the CDR3, taken from reference TRBV7-6 and TRBJ1-2): GAGVSQSPRYKVTKRGQDVALRCDPISGHVSLYWYRQALGQGPEFLTYFNYEAQQDKSGLPNDRFSAERPEGSISTLTIQRTEQRDSAMYRCASSEGGLRSRSFGGYTFGSGTRLTVV.

This clonotype came up many times. V usage is TRBV4-1 and J usage is TRBJ1-2; no clear D gene. Per germline, CDR1 MGHRA and CDR2 YSYEKL. The CDR3 runs to 15 residues. The V gene lost 1 base and the J gene lost 2 bases, with 11 bases spanning the gap. This CDR3 reads CASSQGWALNYGYTF. Written as DNA, the CDR3 is TGCGCCAGCAGCCAAGGATGGGCGCTGAACTATGGCTACACCTTC.

About this clonotype itself: This may be a read error: a much more frequent sequence differs by one nucleotide. The chain joins TRBV2 to TRBJ1-1; the D gene is possibly TRBD1 (6 bases). Germline lookup yields CDR1 SNHLY and CDR2 FYNNEI. The CDR3 runs to 14 residues. The CDR3 coding sequence is TGTGCCAGCATAGGTTCAGGGGCATACACTGAAGCTTACTTT. Translating gives CASIGSGAYTEAYF.

This clonotype was counted between two and nine times. The CDR3 sequence: CATSREGPGQGGNWPQHF. For the CDR3, the DNA is TGTGCCACCAGCAGAGAAGGCCCCGGACAGGGGGGCAACTGGCCCCAGCATTTT. This chain links TRBV15 with TRBJ1-5, with TRBD1 matching 10 bases. Germline CDR1 reads LNHNV; CDR2 reads YYDKDF (reference sequence). CDR3 length: 18 amino acids. V trimming: 0 bases; J trimming: 9 bases; junction bases outside the gene matches: 14.

About this clonotype itself: This may be a read error, as it is one base from a much larger clone. The chain carries TRBV19 and TRBJ1-4; D remains ambiguous. The CDR3 is made up of 14 amino acids. Per the germline V gene, CDR1 is LNHDA and CDR2 is SQIVND (reference sequence). The CDR3 nucleotides read TGTGCCAGTAGTAGCCAGCGGAGTAATGAAAAACTGTTATTT. It encodes CASSSQRSNEKLLF.

This clonotype was picked up many times. V gene TRBV7-6 combines with J gene TRBJ2-3, with D tentatively TRBD2 (6 bases). Trimming stripped 4 bases from V and 1 base from J, with 12 bases between. Germline V gives CDR1 SGHVS, CDR2 FNYEAQ. CDR3 size: 15 residues. The CDR3 sequence is CASSSAGTGTDTQYF. In DNA form, the CDR3 reads TGTGCCAGCAGCTCCGCCGGGACTGGCACAGATACGCAGTATTTT.

This clonotype was counted ten times or more. V usage is TRBV27 and J usage is TRBJ1-5; D possibly corresponds to TRBD1 (6 bases). The CDR3 extends over 16 amino acids. CDR1 is MNHEY and CDR2 is SMNVEV in the germline V gene (reference sequence). V lost 3 bases to trimming and J lost 3 bases, with 15 bases between them. In nucleotides, the CDR3 is TGTGCCAGCAGTTTGTCCGGGACAAGCCCCAATCAGCCCCAGCATTTT. It encodes CASSLSGTSPNQPQHF.

V and J are TRBV7-9 and TRBJ1-5, with D perhaps TRBD1 (6 bases). V was cut by 0 bases and J by 0 bases, with 12 bases left in between. CDR3 length: 17 amino acids. Germline-derived CDR1 and CDR2 are SEHNR and FQNEAQ (reference sequence). The CDR3 loop is CASSLARGPYSNQPQHF. CDR3 bases: TGTGCCAGCAGCTTAGCGCGGGGGCCCTATAGCAATCAGCCCCAGCATTTT.

This chain connects TRBV7-6 to TRBJ1-1; D unclear. The germline V gene encodes CDR1 SGHVS and CDR2 FNYEAQ. Trimming took off 0 bases at V and 5 bases at J, with 7 bases between the two ends. The CDR3 loop spans 13 amino acids. In DNA, the CDR3 is TGTGCCAGCAGCTTAGCGATCTCGACTGAAGCTTTCTTT. Protein product: CASSLAISTEAFF.

This clonotype was counted many times. The chain is built from TRBV6-1 and TRBJ2-3, with TRBD2 matching over 9 bases. V was pared by 2 bases and J by 1 base, with 4 bases of the junction left unmatched. CDR1 is MNHNS and CDR2 is SASEGT in the germline V gene. The CDR3 extends over 16 amino acids. CDR3 loop: CASSEWPSGGTDTQYF. The CDR3 DNA reads TGTGCCAGCAGTGAATGGCCTAGCGGGGGCACAGATACGCAGTATTTT.

V is TRBV4-3 and J is TRBJ2-3; 9 nucleotides match TRBD1. The CDR3 length is 20 residues. Germline CDR1 LGHNA, CDR2 YSLEER. J was trimmed by 0 bases and V by 1 base; bases with no gene match: 14. CDR3 protein: CASSQAWSLFGTGSTDTQYF. The CDR3 bases are TGCGCCAGCAGCCAAGCCTGGAGCCTTTTCGGGACAGGGAGCACAGATACGCAGTATTTT.

This chain joins TRBV6-6 and TRBJ2-6, with D hard to call. Germline loops: CDR1 MNHNY, CDR2 SVGAGI (reference sequence). CDR3 length: 17 residues. Between the trimmed V and J ends, which lost 7 bases and 0 bases, there was a span of 16 bases. CDR3 nucleotides: TGTGCCAGCACCCCACATAAGGGCAACTCTGGGGCCAACGTCCTGACTTTC. This sequence encodes CASTPHKGNSGANVLTF.